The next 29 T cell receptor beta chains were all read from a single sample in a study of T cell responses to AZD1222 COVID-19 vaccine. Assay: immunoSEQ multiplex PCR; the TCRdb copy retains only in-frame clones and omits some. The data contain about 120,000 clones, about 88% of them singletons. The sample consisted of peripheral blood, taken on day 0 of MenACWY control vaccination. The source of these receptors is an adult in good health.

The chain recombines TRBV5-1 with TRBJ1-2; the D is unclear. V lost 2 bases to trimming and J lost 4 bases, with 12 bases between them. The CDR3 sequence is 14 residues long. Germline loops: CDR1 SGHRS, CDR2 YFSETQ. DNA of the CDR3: TGCGCCAGCAGCTTAGCCGAGACCCTCTATGGCTACACCTTC. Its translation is CASSLAETLYGYTF.

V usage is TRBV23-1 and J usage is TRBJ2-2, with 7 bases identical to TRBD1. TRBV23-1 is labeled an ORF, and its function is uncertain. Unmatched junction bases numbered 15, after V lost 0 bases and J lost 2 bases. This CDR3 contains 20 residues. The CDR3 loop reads CASSQSGRGKPPSNTGELFF. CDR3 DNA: TGCGCCAGCAGTCAATCGGGCAGGGGGAAGCCCCCCTCCAACACCGGGGAGCTGTTTTTT.

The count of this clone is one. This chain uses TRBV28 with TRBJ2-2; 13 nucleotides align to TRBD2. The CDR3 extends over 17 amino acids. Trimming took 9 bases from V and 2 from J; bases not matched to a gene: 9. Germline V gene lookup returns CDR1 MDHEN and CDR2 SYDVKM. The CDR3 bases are TGTGCCAGTGGGGAACTAGCGGGAGGGAGAAACACCGGGGAGCTGTTTTTT. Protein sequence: CASGELAGGRNTGELFF.

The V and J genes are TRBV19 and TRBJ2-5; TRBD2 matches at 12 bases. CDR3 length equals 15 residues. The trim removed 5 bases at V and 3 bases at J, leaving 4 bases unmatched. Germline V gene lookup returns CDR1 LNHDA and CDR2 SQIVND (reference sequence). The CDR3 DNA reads TGTGCCAGTAGTGAACGACTAGCGGGAGAAGAGACCCAGTACTTC. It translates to CASSERLAGEETQYF. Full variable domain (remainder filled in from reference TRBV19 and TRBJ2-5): DGGITQSPKYLFRKEGQNVTLSCEQNLNHDAMYWYRQDPGQGLRLIYYSQIVNDFQKGDIAEGYSVSREKKESFPLTVTSAQKNPTAFYLCASSERLAGEETQYFGPGTRLLVL.

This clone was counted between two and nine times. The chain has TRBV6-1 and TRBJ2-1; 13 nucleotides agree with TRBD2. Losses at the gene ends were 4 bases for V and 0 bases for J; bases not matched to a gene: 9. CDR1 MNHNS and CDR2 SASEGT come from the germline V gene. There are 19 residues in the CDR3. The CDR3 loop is CASSAQGTSGIPSYNEQFF. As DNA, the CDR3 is TGTGCCAGCAGTGCCCAAGGGACTAGCGGGATTCCCTCCTACAATGAGCAGTTCTTC.

CDR3 sequence: CASYDETFQPQYF. The CDR3 DNA reads TGCGCGAGCTACGACGAGACGTTTCAGCCGCAGTATTTT. The chain has TRBV5-1 and TRBJ2-3; D gene uncertain. CDR3 length: 13 amino acids. Germline V lookup: CDR1 SGHRS, CDR2 YFSETQ.

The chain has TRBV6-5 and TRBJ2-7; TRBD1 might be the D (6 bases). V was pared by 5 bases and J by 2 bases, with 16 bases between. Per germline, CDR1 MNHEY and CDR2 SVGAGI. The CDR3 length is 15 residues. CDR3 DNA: TGTGCCAGCAGTCACGGACAGAAAGTCCCCTACGAGCAGTACTTC. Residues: CASSHGQKVPYEQYF.

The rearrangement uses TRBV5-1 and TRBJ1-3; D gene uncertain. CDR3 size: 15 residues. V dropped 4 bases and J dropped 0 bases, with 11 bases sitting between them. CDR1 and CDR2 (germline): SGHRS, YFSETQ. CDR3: CASSTAPASGNTIYF. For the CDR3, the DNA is TGCGCCAGCAGCACAGCTCCCGCCTCTGGAAACACCATATATTTT.

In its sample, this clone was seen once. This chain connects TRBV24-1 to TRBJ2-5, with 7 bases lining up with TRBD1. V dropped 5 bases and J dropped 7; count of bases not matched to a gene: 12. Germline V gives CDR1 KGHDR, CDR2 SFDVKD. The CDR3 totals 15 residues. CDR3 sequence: CATSAPGTAEGTQYF. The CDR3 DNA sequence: TGTGCCACCAGTGCCCCCGGGACAGCCGAAGGGACCCAGTACTTC.

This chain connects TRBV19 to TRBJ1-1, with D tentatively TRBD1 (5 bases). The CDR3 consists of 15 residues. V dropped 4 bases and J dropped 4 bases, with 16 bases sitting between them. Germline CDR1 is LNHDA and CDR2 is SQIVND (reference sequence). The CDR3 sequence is CASSTPSGGVTEAFF. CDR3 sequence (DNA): TGTGCCAGTAGTACTCCCTCTGGGGGGGTCACTGAAGCTTTCTTT.

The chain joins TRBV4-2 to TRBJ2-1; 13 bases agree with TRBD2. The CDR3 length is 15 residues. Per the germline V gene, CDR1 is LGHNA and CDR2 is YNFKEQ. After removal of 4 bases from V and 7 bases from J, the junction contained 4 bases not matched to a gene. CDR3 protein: CASSRETSGRNEQFF. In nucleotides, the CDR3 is TGTGCCAGCAGCCGCGAGACTAGCGGGAGGAATGAGCAGTTCTTC.

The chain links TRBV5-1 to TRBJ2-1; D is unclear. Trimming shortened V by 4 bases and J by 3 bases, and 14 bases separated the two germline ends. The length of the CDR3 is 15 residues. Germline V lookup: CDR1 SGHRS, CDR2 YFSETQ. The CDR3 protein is CASSLVLGGYNEQFF. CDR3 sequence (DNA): TGCGCCAGCAGCCTGGTCCTAGGCGGCTACAATGAGCAGTTCTTC.

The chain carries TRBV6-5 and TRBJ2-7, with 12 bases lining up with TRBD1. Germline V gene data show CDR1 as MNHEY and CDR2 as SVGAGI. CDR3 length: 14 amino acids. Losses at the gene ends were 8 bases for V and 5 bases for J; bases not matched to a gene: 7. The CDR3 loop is CASLGQGAAHEQYF. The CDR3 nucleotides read TGTGCCAGCTTGGGACAGGGGGCCGCCCACGAGCAGTACTTC.

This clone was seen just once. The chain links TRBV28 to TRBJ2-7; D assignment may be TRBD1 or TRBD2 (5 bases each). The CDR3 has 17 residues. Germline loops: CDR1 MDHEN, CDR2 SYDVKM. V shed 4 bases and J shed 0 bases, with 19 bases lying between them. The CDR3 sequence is CASSYDRHSTSSYEQYF. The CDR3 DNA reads TGTGCCAGCAGTTATGACAGACATTCAACTAGCTCCTACGAGCAGTACTTC.

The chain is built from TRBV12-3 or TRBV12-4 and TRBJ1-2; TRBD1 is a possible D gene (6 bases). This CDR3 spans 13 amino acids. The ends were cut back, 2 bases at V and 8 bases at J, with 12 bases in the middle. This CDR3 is CASSLRQGRGYTF. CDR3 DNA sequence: TGTGCCAGCAGTTTAAGGCAGGGGAGAGGCTACACCTTC.

Here the CDR3 reads CASGGPYNSPLHF. DNA for the CDR3: TGTGCGTCGGGGGGTCCCTATAATTCACCCCTCCACTTT. The rearrangement links TRBV7-6 to TRBJ1-6; tentative D call: TRBD1 (5 bases). CDR1 and CDR2 (germline): SGHVS, FNYEAQ. The CDR3 has 13 amino acids.

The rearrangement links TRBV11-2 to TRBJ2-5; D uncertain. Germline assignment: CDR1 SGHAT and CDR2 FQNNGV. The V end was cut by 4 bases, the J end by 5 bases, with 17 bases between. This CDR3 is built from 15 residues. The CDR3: CASSWLQSREETQYF. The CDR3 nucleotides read TGTGCCAGCAGCTGGCTACAATCCCGTGAGGAGACCCAGTACTTC.

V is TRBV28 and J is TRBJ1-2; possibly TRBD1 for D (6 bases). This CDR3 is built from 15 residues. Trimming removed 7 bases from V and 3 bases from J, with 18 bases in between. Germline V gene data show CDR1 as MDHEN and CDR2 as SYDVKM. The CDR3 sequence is CASTVPRGIDYGYTF. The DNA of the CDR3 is TGTGCCAGCACCGTCCCAAGGGGGATAGACTATGGCTACACCTTC.

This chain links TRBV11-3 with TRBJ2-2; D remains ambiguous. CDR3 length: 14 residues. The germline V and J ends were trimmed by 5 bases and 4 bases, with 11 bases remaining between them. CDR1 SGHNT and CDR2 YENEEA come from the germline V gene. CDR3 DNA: TGTGCCAGCAGCCCATCCCCCAGCACCGGGGAGCTGTTTTTT. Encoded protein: CASSPSPSTGELFF.

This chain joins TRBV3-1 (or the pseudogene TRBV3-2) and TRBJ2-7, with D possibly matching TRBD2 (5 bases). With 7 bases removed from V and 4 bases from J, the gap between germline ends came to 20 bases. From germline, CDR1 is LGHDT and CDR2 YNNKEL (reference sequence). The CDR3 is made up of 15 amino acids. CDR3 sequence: CASTPTSGPSYEQYF. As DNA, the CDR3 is TGTGCCAGCACCCCAACTAGTGGCCCTTCTTACGAGCAGTACTTC.

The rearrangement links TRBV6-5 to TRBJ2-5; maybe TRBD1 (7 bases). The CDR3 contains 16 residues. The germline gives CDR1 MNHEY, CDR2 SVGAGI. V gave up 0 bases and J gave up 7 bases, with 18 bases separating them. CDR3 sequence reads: CASSYSIAGGTVTQYF. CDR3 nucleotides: TGTGCCAGCAGTTACTCGATAGCAGGGGGGACGGTGACCCAGTACTTC.

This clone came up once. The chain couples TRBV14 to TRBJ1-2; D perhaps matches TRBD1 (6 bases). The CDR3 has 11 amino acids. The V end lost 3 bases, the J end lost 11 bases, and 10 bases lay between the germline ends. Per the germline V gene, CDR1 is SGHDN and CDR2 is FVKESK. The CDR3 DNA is TGTGCCAGCAGCCAGTTAGGGGGTTACACCTTC. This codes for CASSQLGGYTF.

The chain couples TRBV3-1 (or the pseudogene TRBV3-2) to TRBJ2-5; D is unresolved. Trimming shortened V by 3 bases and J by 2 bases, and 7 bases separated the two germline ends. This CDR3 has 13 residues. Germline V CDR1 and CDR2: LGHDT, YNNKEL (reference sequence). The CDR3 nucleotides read TGTGCCAGCAGCCAGCGCGTACAAGAGACCCAGTACTTC. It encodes CASSQRVQETQYF.

The DNA for the CDR3 is TGCGCCAGCAGCTTAAGTGGAGGGAGCTCCTATAATTCACCCCTCCACTTT. Translating gives CASSLSGGSSYNSPLHF. The chain carries TRBV5-1 and TRBJ1-6, with D uncertain. From germline, CDR1 is SGHRS and CDR2 YFSETQ. V was cut by 2 bases and J by 0 bases, with 12 bases left in between. The CDR3 consists of 17 residues.

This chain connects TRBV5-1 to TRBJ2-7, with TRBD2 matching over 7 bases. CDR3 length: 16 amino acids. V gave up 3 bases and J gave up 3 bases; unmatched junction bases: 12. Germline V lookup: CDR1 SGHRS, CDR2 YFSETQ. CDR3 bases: TGCGCCAGCAGCTCGCTTCCGCGGGAGAAGTTCTACGAGCAGTACTTC. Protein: CASSSLPREKFYEQYF.

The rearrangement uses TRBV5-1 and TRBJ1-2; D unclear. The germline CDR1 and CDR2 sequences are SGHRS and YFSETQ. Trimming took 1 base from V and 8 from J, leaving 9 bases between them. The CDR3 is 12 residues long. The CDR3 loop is CASSLWGGGYTF. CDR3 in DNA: TGCGCCAGCAGCTTGTGGGGTGGCGGCTACACCTTC.

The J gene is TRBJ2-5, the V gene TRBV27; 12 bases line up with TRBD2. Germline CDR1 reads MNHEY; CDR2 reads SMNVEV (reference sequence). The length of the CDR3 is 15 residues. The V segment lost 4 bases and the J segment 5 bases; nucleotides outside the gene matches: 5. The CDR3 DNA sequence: TGTGCCAGCAGTTCCCTAGCGGGAGGGTTTGAGACCCAGTACTTC. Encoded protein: CASSSLAGGFETQYF.

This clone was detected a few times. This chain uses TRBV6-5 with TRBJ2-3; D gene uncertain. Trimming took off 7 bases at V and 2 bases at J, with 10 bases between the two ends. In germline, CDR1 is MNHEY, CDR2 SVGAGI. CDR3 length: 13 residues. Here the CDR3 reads CASTPGPTDTQYF. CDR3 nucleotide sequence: TGTGCCAGCACCCCCGGGCCCACAGATACGCAGTATTTT.

CDR3 residues: CASSTTGAYGYTF. CDR3 bases: TGTGCCAGTAGTACCACAGGGGCCTATGGCTACACCTTC. The rearrangement joins TRBV19 to TRBJ1-2; 7 bases are a match to TRBD1. V shed 4 bases, J shed 4 bases, and the junction held 3 bases outside the gene matches. The CDR3 loop spans 13 amino acids. Germline V gene data show CDR1 as LNHDA and CDR2 as SQIVND (reference sequence).